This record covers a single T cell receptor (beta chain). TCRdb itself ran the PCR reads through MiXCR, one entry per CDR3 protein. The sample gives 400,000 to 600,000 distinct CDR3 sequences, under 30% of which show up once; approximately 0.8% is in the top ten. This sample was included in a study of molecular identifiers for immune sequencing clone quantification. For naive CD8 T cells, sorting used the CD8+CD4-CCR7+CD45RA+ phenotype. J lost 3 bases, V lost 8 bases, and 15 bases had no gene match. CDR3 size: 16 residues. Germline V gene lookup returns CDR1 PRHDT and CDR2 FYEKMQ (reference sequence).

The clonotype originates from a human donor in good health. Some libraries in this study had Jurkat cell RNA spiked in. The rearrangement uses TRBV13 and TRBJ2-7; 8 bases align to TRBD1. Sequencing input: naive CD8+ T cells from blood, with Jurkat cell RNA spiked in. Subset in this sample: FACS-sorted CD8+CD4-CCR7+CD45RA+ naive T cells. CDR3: CASGSMGTGTDYEQYF. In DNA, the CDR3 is TGTGCCAGCGGCTCCATGGGGACAGGCACGGACTACGAGCAGTACTTC.